This T cell receptor beta chain was observed in a study of shared clonotypes between healthy human individuals. Background on the study: Sampling drew on donors who were a couple of women and a few men aged 18 to 49.

Deletions cut 5 bases from V and 6 bases from J, with 16 bases between. This CDR3 is 14 amino acids long. Looked up from germline, CDR1 is MNHNY and CDR2 is SVGAGI (reference sequence). Deep was the level used in running the assay. Using immunoSEQ multiplex PCR, the repertoire was profiled, and TCRdb retains in-frame clones only, with some absent. The repertoire holds about 2 million clones, with around 95% as singletons. This sequence joins TRBV6-6 and TRBJ1-2; a weak D match, TRBD1 (5 bases). The sample consisted of naive CD4+ T cells sorted from blood. Subset here: CD45RA+ positively selected. The TCR originated in a man between 18 and 29 years old in good health. CDR3 sequence (DNA): TGTGCCAGCAGTCCAGCGAGGGGAGCGGATGGCTACACCTTC. This encodes CASSPARGADGYTF.